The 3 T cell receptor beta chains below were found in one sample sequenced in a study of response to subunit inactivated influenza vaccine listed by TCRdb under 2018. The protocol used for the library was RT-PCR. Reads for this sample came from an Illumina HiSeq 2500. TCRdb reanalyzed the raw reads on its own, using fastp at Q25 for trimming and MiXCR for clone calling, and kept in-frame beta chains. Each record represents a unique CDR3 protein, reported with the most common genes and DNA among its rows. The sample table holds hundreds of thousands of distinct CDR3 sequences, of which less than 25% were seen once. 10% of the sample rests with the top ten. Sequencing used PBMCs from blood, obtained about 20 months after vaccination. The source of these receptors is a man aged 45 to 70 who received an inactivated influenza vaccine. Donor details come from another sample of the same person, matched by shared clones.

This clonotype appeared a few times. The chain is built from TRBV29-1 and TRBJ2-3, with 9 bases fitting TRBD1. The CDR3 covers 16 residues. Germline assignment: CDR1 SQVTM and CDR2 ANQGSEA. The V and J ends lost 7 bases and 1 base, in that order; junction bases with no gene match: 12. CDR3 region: CSARSPQGAGTDTQYF. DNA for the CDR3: TGCAGCGCCCGTAGCCCACAGGGGGCAGGCACAGATACGCAGTATTTT.

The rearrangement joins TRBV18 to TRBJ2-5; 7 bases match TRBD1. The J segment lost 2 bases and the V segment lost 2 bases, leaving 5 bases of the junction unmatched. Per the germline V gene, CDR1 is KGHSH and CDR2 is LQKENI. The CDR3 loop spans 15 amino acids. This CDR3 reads CASSPRQGLQETQYF. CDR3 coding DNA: TGTGCCAGCTCACCAAGACAGGGTTTACAAGAGACCCAGTACTTC.

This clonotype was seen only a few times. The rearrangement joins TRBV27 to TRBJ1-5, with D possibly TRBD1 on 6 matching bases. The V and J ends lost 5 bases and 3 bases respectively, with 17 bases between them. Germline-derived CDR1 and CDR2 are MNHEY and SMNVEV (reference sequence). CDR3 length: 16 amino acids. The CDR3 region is CASSLSPTGPNQPQHF. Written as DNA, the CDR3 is TGTGCCAGCAGTCTCTCCCCGACAGGACCCAATCAGCCCCAGCATTTT.